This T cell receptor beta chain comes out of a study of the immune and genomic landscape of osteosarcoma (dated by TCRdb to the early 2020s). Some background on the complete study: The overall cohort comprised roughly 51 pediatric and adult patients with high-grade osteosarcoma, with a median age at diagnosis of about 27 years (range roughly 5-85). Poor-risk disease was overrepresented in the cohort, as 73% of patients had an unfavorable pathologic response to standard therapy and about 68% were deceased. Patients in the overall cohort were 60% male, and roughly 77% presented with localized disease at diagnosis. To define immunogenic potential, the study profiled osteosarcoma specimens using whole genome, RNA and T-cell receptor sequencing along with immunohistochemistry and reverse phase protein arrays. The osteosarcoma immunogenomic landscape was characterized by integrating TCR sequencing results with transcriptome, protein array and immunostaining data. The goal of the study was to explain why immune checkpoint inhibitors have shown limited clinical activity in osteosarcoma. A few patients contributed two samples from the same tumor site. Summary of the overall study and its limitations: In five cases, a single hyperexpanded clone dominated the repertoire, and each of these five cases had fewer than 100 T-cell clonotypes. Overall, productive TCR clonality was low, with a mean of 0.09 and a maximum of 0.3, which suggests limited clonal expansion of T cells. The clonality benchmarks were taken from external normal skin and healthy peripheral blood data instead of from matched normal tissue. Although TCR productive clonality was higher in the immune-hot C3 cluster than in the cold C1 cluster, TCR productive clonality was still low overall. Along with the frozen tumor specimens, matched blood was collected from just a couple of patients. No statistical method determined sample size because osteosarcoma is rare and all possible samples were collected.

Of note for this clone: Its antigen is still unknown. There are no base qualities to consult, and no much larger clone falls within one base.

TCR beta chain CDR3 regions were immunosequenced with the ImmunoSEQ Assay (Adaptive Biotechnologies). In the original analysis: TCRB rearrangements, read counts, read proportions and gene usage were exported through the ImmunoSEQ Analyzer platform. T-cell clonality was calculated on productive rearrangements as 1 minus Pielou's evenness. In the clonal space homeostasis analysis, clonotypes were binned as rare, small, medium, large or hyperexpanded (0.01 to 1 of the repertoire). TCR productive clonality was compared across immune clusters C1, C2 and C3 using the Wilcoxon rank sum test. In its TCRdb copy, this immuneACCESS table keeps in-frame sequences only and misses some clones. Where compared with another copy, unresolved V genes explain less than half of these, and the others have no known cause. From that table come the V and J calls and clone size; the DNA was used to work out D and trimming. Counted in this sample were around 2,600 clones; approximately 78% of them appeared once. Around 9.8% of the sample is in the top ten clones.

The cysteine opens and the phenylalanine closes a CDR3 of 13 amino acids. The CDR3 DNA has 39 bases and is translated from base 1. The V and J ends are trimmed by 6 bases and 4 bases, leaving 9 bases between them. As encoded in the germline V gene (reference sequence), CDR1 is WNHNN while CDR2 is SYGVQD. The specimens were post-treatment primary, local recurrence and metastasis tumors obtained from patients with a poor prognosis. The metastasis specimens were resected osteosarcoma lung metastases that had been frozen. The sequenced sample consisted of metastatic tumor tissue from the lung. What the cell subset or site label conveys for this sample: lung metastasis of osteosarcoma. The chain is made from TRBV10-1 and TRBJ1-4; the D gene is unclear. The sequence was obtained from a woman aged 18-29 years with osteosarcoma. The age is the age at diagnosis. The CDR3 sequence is CASRASSNEKLFF. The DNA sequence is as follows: TGCGCCAGCAGGGCCTCGAGTAATGAAAAACTGTTTTTT.